The 23 T cell receptor beta chains below all came from one sample that was sequenced in a study of T cells expressing NK-cell markers. Following a re-call of the 5' RACE reads, TCRdb has one entry per CDR3 protein and lacks DNA. This sample contains almost 450,000 distinct CDR3 sequences. Sequencing used blood T cells: a sorted CD56 or NKG2C T cell subset, CD4+ or CD8+ T cells, or bulk PBMC T cells (not recorded which). Receptor source: a woman between 18 and 69 years old in good health.

The V call is TRBV4-3, the J call TRBJ1-2; TCRdb's D gene call, TRBD1, goes unchecked for lack of DNA. CDR1 LGHNA and CDR2 YSLEER come from the germline V gene. This CDR3 has 15 amino acids. This CDR3 reads CASSQDGTAIYGYTF.

The chain is built from TRBV5-6 and TRBJ2-6; TCRdb proposes TRBD1, but this gene call is untestable without DNA. Germline assignment: CDR1 SGHDT and CDR2 YYEEEE. The CDR3 covers 17 residues. CDR3 region: CASFTGLLSPGANVLTF.

The chain couples TRBV12-3 or TRBV12-4 to TRBJ1-5; lacking DNA, the TRBD1 call made by TCRdb goes unchecked. The CDR3 spans 14 residues. The CDR3 is CASSFRGGNQPQHF.

The J gene is TRBJ2-7, the V gene TRBV6-1; lacking DNA, the TRBD2 call made by TCRdb goes unchecked. CDR1 is MNHNS, CDR2 SASEGT, per germline. The length of the CDR3 is 19 residues. The CDR3 protein is CASSREAPTTSGRDYEQYF.

V is TRBV20-1 and J is TRBJ1-1; lacking DNA, the TRBD1 call made by TCRdb goes unchecked. This CDR3 has 13 residues. Germline V CDR1 and CDR2: DFQATT, SNEGSKA (reference sequence). The CDR3 protein is CSAGGQMNTEAFF.

V is TRBV12-3 or TRBV12-4 and J is TRBJ2-3; absent DNA, TCRdb's TRBD1 call cannot be checked. The length of the CDR3 is 14 residues. The CDR3 here is CASSLQGQGDTQYF.

The rearrangement uses TRBV20-1 and TRBJ2-3; TCRdb designates TRBD1, a call that cannot be tested without DNA. The length of the CDR3 is 14 residues. The germline CDR1 and CDR2 sequences are DFQATT and SNEGSKA (reference sequence). This CDR3 is CSATTLGGGDTQYF.

The gene calls are TRBV12-3 or TRBV12-4 and TRBJ2-1; no DNA is available, so the TRBD1 call from TCRdb remains unchecked. The CDR3 loop spans 15 amino acids. The chain's CDR3 is CASSPGGGAGDEQFF.

The chain employs TRBV11-2 and TRBJ2-4; without DNA, the TCRdb call of TRBD2 cannot be checked. There are 17 residues in the CDR3. Germline V gives CDR1 SGHAT, CDR2 FQNNGV. CDR3 sequence reads: CASSAPGLAGAKNIQYF.

V gene TRBV3-1 combines with J gene TRBJ2-3. CDR1 and CDR2 from the germline V gene are LGHDT and YNNKEL (reference sequence). The CDR3 contains 14 residues. The CDR3 sequence is CASSRGLATDTQYF.

The chain combines TRBV6-1 with TRBJ1-1; TCRdb lists TRBD1, though no DNA is available to test this call. This CDR3 is built from 14 residues. Germline lookup yields CDR1 MNHNS and CDR2 SASEGT. CDR3 residues: CASIMDRGNTEAFF.

The V call is TRBV3-1, the J call TRBJ2-7. Germline V gives CDR1 LGHDT, CDR2 YNNKEL (reference sequence). This CDR3 is built from 15 residues. CDR3 sequence: CASSQDVGRTYEQYF.

V gene TRBV6-1 combines with J gene TRBJ2-3; there is no DNA to check the TCRdb D call of TRBD2. The CDR3 length is 14 residues. Germline assignment: CDR1 MNHNS and CDR2 SASEGT. Here the CDR3 reads CASSLGGPKDTQYF.

The gene calls are TRBV12-3 or TRBV12-4 and TRBJ1-5; TCRdb reports TRBD1, a call that lacks DNA to check it against. The CDR3 covers 14 residues. The CDR3 sequence: CASSSGTNNQPQHF.

J is TRBJ2-5 and V is TRBV20-1. Germline V gene sequence: CDR1 DFQATT, CDR2 SNEGSKA (reference sequence). This CDR3 is 14 amino acids long. CDR3 in amino acids: CSAKPLGQQETQYF.

The chain employs TRBV7-2 and TRBJ2-1; TCRdb names TRBD1, which stays unverified in the absence of DNA. This CDR3 is built from 15 residues. From germline, CDR1 is SGHTA and CDR2 FQGNSA. The chain's CDR3 is CASSSPRGRTNEQFF.

The chain couples TRBV12-3 or TRBV12-4 to TRBJ1-1. The CDR3 is 15 residues long. The CDR3 reads CASARGRGSGTEAFF.

The V gene is TRBV6-4, the J gene TRBJ1-5. Germline CDR1 reads MRHNA; CDR2 reads SNTAGT. The CDR3 runs to 16 residues. Here the CDR3 reads CASSDGSLHSNQPQHF.

V is TRBV12-3 or TRBV12-4 and J is TRBJ2-2; the D gene TCRdb calls, TRBD2, cannot be checked with no DNA. The length of the CDR3 is 13 residues. CDR3: CASSGLLTGELFF.

The chain carries TRBV20-1 and TRBJ2-3; the D call from TCRdb, TRBD2, cannot be confirmed without DNA. The CDR3 spans 15 residues. CDR1 and CDR2 from the germline V gene are DFQATT and SNEGSKA (reference sequence). CDR3 sequence: CSARDGLTTTDTQYF.

The chain links TRBV12-3 or TRBV12-4 to TRBJ1-2. This CDR3 has 13 amino acids. This CDR3 reads CASSFVDNYGYTF.

The chain recombines TRBV28 with TRBJ2-7; TCRdb selects TRBD1, and the lack of DNA leaves this call unchecked. Germline loops: CDR1 MDHEN, CDR2 SYDVKM. This CDR3 contains 12 residues. CDR3 in amino acids: CASSEGADEQYF. Variable domain in full (rest from reference TRBV28 and TRBJ2-7): DVKVTQSSRYLVKRTGEKVFLECVQDMDHENMFWYRQDPGLGLRLIYFSYDVKMKEKGDIPEGYSVSREKKERFSLILESASTNQTSMYLCASSEGADEQYFGPGTRLTVT.

The J gene is TRBJ2-5, the V gene TRBV29-1; lacking DNA, the TRBD2 call made by TCRdb goes unchecked. The CDR3 runs to 13 residues. Germline CDR1 SQVTM, CDR2 ANQGSEA. CDR3: CSVRSGGGETQYF.